The 10 T cell receptor beta chains given below trace back to one sample, sequenced in a study of blood T cell repertoires in COVID-19. Using immunoSEQ multiplex PCR, the repertoire was profiled, and TCRdb retains in-frame clones only, with some absent. The sample contains approximately 90,000 clones, less than 95% of which appear only once. The specimen was peripheral blood. These receptors all stem from a man in his 60s with acute or convalescent COVID-19.

This chain connects TRBV2 to TRBJ2-1; 16 bases are a match to TRBD2. Per the germline V gene, CDR1 is SNHLY and CDR2 is FYNNEI. The CDR3 loop spans 16 amino acids. V dropped 5 bases and J dropped 8; count of bases not matched to a gene: 6. CDR3 nucleotides: TGTGCCAGCAGTAAGGGACTAGCGGGGGGGACCCATGAGCAGTTCTTC. This encodes CASSKGLAGGTHEQFF. The full variable domain, with the rest looked up from reference TRBV2 and TRBJ2-1, is EPEVTQTPSHQVTQMGQEVILRCVPISNHLYFYWYRQILGQKVEFLVSFYNNEISEKSEIFDDQFSVERPDGSNFTLKIRSTKLEDSAMYFCASSKGLAGGTHEQFFGPGTRLTVL.

The genes are TRBV18 and TRBJ2-5; 7 positions match TRBD1. V was clipped by 0 bases and J by 2 bases; unmatched bases: 0. CDR3 length: 14 amino acids. Germline assignment: CDR1 KGHSH and CDR2 LQKENI. The CDR3 protein is CASSPPQGQETQYF. The CDR3 coding sequence is TGTGCCAGCTCACCACCACAGGGGCAAGAGACCCAGTACTTC.

J is TRBJ2-1 and V is TRBV6-4; a possible D gene is TRBD1 (6 bases). Germline assignment: CDR1 MRHNA and CDR2 SNTAGT. This CDR3 has 13 amino acids. Trimming pared 4 bases from V and 7 bases from J, leaving 11 bases between. CDR3 region: CASSGTAFNEQFF. CDR3 nucleotides: TGTGCCAGCAGTGGGACAGCGTTTAATGAGCAGTTCTTC.

The V call is TRBV11-2, the J call TRBJ1-6; D possibly corresponds to TRBD1 (6 bases). Germline-derived CDR1 and CDR2 are SGHAT and FQNNGV. The CDR3 loop spans 16 amino acids. V lost 6 bases and J 8 bases, leaving 20 bases between the germline ends. CDR3 nucleotide sequence: TGTGCCAGCAGTCAGGGGACTATGCCGGCTTATTCACCCCTCCACTTT. Its protein is CASSQGTMPAYSPLHF.

On this clone itself: This CDR3 is also generated by other DNA sequences in the sample. The chain recombines TRBV5-1 with TRBJ1-1; D is undetermined. V shed 2 bases and J shed 6 bases, with 8 bases lying between them. The length of the CDR3 is 12 residues. Germline V gene sequence: CDR1 SGHRS, CDR2 YFSETQ. The CDR3 DNA sequence: TGCGCCAGCAGCTTAACGGGATCTGAAGCTTTCTTT. Amino acid sequence: CASSLTGSEAFF.

V gene TRBV27 combines with J gene TRBJ2-7; the D gene is possibly TRBD1 (5 bases). Deletions cut 4 bases from V and 1 base from J, with 11 bases between. CDR3 length: 14 residues. The germline V gene has CDR1 MNHEY and CDR2 SMNVEV (reference sequence). CDR3 nucleotide sequence: TGTGCCAGCAGTTCTCCAGGGCAATCCTACGAGCAGTACTTC. Translation: CASSSPGQSYEQYF.

V gene TRBV5-5 combines with J gene TRBJ2-3; a weak D match, TRBD1 (6 bases). The CDR3 totals 15 residues. Trimming took off 5 bases at V and 0 bases at J, with 13 bases between the two ends. CDR1 and CDR2 (germline): SGHKS, YYEKEE (reference sequence). The CDR3: CASSNRADSTDTQYF. The DNA for the CDR3 is TGTGCCAGCAGTAACAGGGCTGATAGCACAGATACGCAGTATTTT.

Worth noting for this clone: Other DNA sequences within the sample encode an identical CDR3. J is TRBJ1-2 and V is TRBV29-1; 8 positions agree with TRBD1. Germline V gene data show CDR1 as SQVTM and CDR2 as ANQGSEA. This CDR3 is built from 13 residues. The V gene end was trimmed by 5 bases and the J gene end by 1 base; junction bases not matched to a gene: 3. CDR3 sequence reads: CSVRTGGNYGYTF. DNA for the CDR3: TGCAGCGTTCGAACAGGGGGTAACTATGGCTACACCTTC.

The CDR3 DNA sequence: TGCGCCAGCAGCTTGGTCGCTGGGACAGGGACAGAAAAACTGTTTTTT. Amino acids: CASSLVAGTGTEKLFF. The J gene is TRBJ1-4, the V gene TRBV5-1; 9 nucleotides agree with TRBD1. There are 16 residues in the CDR3. Germline V gene lookup returns CDR1 SGHRS and CDR2 YFSETQ. The V gene end was trimmed by 0 bases and the J gene end by 8 bases; junction bases not matched to a gene: 8.

The V and J genes are TRBV20-1 and TRBJ1-6; D unresolved. There are 14 residues in the CDR3. Deletions cut 3 bases from V and 6 bases from J, with 12 bases between. Germline assignment: CDR1 DFQATT and CDR2 SNEGSKA (reference sequence). Here the CDR3 DNA reads TGCAGTGCTAGTTCCCGTGGCGGTAATTCACCCCTCCACTTT. It translates to CSASSRGGNSPLHF.